This TCR beta chain emerged from a study of neurological immune-mediated disorders. TCRdb itself ran the 5' RACE reads through MiXCR, one entry per CDR3 protein. The table shows 65,000 to 80,000 distinct CDR3 sequences, with 4.5% to 5.5% occurring only once. The starting material, 2 million PBMCs stored at -80 C, gave rise to the unsorted libraries. This clonotype was seen many times. Unmatched junction bases numbered 6, after V lost 5 bases and J lost 8 bases. The V gene's germline CDR1 is KGHDR and CDR2 SFDVKD. CDR3 length: 14 residues. The sequenced material came from PBMCs. The origin of this receptor is a woman aged 70-85 years with multiple sclerosis. This chain joins TRBV24-1 and TRBJ2-1; TRBD2 matches at 9 bases. The CDR3 DNA reads as TGTGCCACCAGTGTTAGCGGGAGTTCTGATGAGCAGTTCTTC. Protein: CATSVSGSSDEQFF.